What follows are 26 T cell receptor beta chains derived from one specimen sequenced in a study of T cells in Graves' hyperthyroidism and ophthalmopathy. RNA transcripts served as the template for amplifying TCR beta CDR3 regions. HTBI primers were the set used in a first-round RT-PCR of the TCR CDR3. TCRdb ran MiXCR on the multiplex PCR reads and lists one entry per CDR3 protein. The sample records over 500,000 distinct CDR3 sequences, more than 15% being singletons. The sample was blood. Every receptor here comes from a woman younger than 35 with Graves' ophthalmopathy.

Ten or more counts support this clonotype. The J gene is TRBJ1-1, the V gene TRBV7-9; D may be TRBD1 (5 bases). V was trimmed by 4 bases and J by 3 bases, leaving 15 bases between them. The CDR3 is 15 amino acids. Germline values: CDR1 SEHNR, CDR2 FQNEAQ (reference sequence). DNA for the CDR3: TGTGCCAGCAGCTCCGGAAGGGGAAGGGACACTGAAGCTTTCTTT. The encoded protein is CASSSGRGRDTEAFF.

The V gene is TRBV7-9, the J gene TRBJ2-7, with D possibly TRBD2 on 5 matching bases. CDR3 size: 14 residues. V was shortened by 1 base and J by 5 bases, with 12 bases between the two germline ends. The germline gives CDR1 SEHNR, CDR2 FQNEAQ (reference sequence). The DNA of the CDR3 is TGTGCCAGCAGCTTAGTTCCTAGCCTCGACGAGCAGTACTTC. This encodes CASSLVPSLDEQYF.

This sequence joins TRBV6-1 and TRBJ1-1; D not certain. The V and J ends lost 2 bases and 3 bases respectively, with 13 bases between them. The CDR3 is 15 amino acids. The germline CDR1 and CDR2 sequences are MNHNS and SASEGT. The CDR3 protein is CASSEFEGMDTEAFF. The CDR3 DNA sequence: TGTGCCAGCAGTGAATTCGAGGGAATGGACACTGAAGCTTTCTTT.

This clonotype was seen at least ten times. This rearrangement joins TRBV24-1 to TRBJ2-1; D is possibly TRBD1 (6 bases). Germline CDR1 is KGHDR and CDR2 is SFDVKD. Trimming left V 1 base short and J 0 bases short, with 9 bases between. The CDR3 covers 16 residues. CDR3 loop: CATSDFGQSSYNEQFF. The CDR3 DNA sequence: TGTGCCACCAGTGATTTTGGACAGAGCTCCTACAATGAGCAGTTCTTC.

The genes are TRBV2 and TRBJ1-2; possible D gene TRBD1, 5 bases. Germline CDR1 and CDR2: SNHLY and FYNNEI. CDR3 length: 15 residues. Trimming took 6 bases from V and 8 from J, leaving 22 bases between them. DNA of the CDR3: TGTGCCAGCAGCTTAGGGCAGGGCCTCGGAGCGGGCTACACCTTC. This encodes CASSLGQGLGAGYTF.

This clonotype was counted many times. The V call is TRBV12-3 or TRBV12-4, the J call TRBJ1-1; D is possibly TRBD1 (5 bases). The CDR3 consists of 14 residues. The V end was cut by 8 bases, the J end by 0 bases, with 13 bases between. CDR3 sequence reads: CASGLDNLNTEAFF. CDR3 DNA sequence: TGTGCCAGCGGTCTGGACAACCTGAACACTGAAGCTTTCTTT.

This clonotype was recorded many times. The CDR3 DNA reads TGTGCCAGCAGCCAAGGCTGGGTTGAGACTGAAGCTTTCTTT. This codes for CASSQGWVETEAFF. The chain uses TRBV3-1 and TRBJ1-1; D unresolved. The CDR3 length is 14 residues. Germline assignment: CDR1 LGHDT and CDR2 YNNKEL (reference sequence). The ends were cut back, 1 base at V and 5 bases at J, with 11 bases in the middle.

Note on this clonotype: It may be a read error: a sequence one base away is much more abundant. The genes are TRBV29-1 and TRBJ1-1; TRBD1 might be the D (6 bases). CDR3 length: 13 amino acids. The ends were cut back, 8 bases at V and 0 bases at J, with 13 bases in the middle. The germline CDR1 and CDR2 sequences are SQVTM and ANQGSEA. The CDR3: CSITGTLNTEAFF. The DNA for the CDR3 is TGCAGCATCACTGGGACACTGAACACTGAAGCTTTCTTT.

This clonotype was picked up many times. The chain uses TRBV12-3 or TRBV12-4 and TRBJ2-2, with a weak D call TRBD1 (6 bases). The CDR3 has 13 residues. V lost 8 bases and J 5 bases, leaving 12 bases between the germline ends. The CDR3 loop reads CASDSGVTGELFF. DNA of the CDR3: TGTGCCAGCGACTCAGGGGTAACCGGGGAGCTGTTTTTT.

This clonotype is a singleton in its sample. The chain combines TRBV6-1 with TRBJ2-2, with a possible D match to TRBD2 (5 bases). Trimming pared 3 bases from V and 3 bases from J, leaving 8 bases between. Germline V gene data show CDR1 as MNHNS and CDR2 as SASEGT. This CDR3 is 14 amino acids long. CDR3: CASSDSEDTGELFF. The CDR3 DNA follows: TGTGCCAGCAGTGACTCGGAGGACACCGGGGAGCTGTTTTTT.

This clonotype was seen only a few times. V usage is TRBV10-3 and J usage is TRBJ2-7; TRBD2 might be the D (6 bases). The CDR3 is 18 amino acids. Germline V gene data show CDR1 as ENHRY and CDR2 as SYGVKD. Between the trimmed V and J ends, which lost 0 bases and 0 bases, there was a span of 18 bases. CDR3 loop: CAISESEGEDESSYEQYF. CDR3 bases: TGTGCCATCAGTGAGTCCGAAGGGGAGGACGAATCCTCCTACGAGCAGTACTTC.

This clonotype has a count of ten or more. The chain combines TRBV2 with TRBJ2-3, with D perhaps given as TRBD1 or TRBD2 (5 bases each). The length of the CDR3 is 15 residues. The ends were cut back, 10 bases at V and 2 bases at J, with 19 bases in the middle. Germline values: CDR1 SNHLY, CDR2 FYNNEI. The chain's CDR3 is CATLRGAEHTDTQYF. The CDR3 DNA is TGTGCCACTTTGAGGGGAGCGGAACACACAGATACGCAGTATTTT.

The V and J genes are TRBV20-1 and TRBJ2-5; 8 bases fit TRBD2. This CDR3 contains 13 residues. Per germline, CDR1 DFQATT and CDR2 SNEGSKA (reference sequence). Trimming took 6 bases from V and 6 from J; bases not matched to a gene: 9. CDR3 protein: CSATTSVLQTQYF. Here the CDR3 DNA reads TGCAGTGCCACGACTAGCGTCCTCCAGACCCAGTACTTC.

The rearrangement links TRBV4-3 to TRBJ2-5, with 14 bases identical to TRBD2. CDR3 length equals 18 residues. The germline V gene encodes CDR1 LGHNA and CDR2 YSLEER. Trimming took 0 bases from V and 2 from J; bases not matched to a gene: 5. CDR3 in DNA: TGCGCCAGCAGCCAAGATCTGGGACTAGCGGGAGCGCAAGAGACCCAGTACTTC. Protein product: CASSQDLGLAGAQETQYF.

The V gene is TRBV4-1, the J gene TRBJ1-1; D is unclear. The CDR3 has 14 residues. Germline assignment: CDR1 MGHRA and CDR2 YSYEKL. Trimming removed 4 bases at V and 1 base at J, with 10 bases between. The DNA of the CDR3 is TGCGCCAGCAGCCTGGGGAACAGGAACACTGAAGCTTTCTTT. Protein sequence: CASSLGNRNTEAFF.

This clonotype appeared many times. V usage is TRBV28 and J usage is TRBJ2-7; D uncertain. Trimming removed 2 bases from V and 4 bases from J, with 12 bases in between. Germline V gene sequence: CDR1 MDHEN, CDR2 SYDVKM. The CDR3 loop spans 14 amino acids. CDR3 in amino acids: CASSLRTVQYEQYF. Here the CDR3 DNA reads TGTGCCAGCAGTTTACGAACAGTTCAGTACGAGCAGTACTTC.

This clonotype has at least ten counts. The J gene is TRBJ2-3, the V gene TRBV20-1; no clear D gene. The CDR3 is 11 residues long. V lost 4 bases and J 3 bases, leaving 5 bases between the germline ends. Germline V gene sequence: CDR1 DFQATT, CDR2 SNEGSKA (reference sequence). CDR3 sequence (DNA): TGCAGTGCTACCATAACAGATACGCAGTATTTT. It specifies CSATITDTQYF.

This clonotype appeared a few times. This chain links TRBV12-3 or TRBV12-4 with TRBJ2-3; D unclear. Trimming took 3 bases from V and 6 from J, leaving 4 bases between them. The CDR3 has 11 residues. The CDR3, as DNA: TGTGCCAGCAGTTTTTTGGATACGCAGTATTTT. This translates into CASSFLDTQYF.

As to this clonotype: A much larger clonotype is one base distant, so this may be a read error. This rearrangement joins TRBV30 to TRBJ1-4, with D unresolved. Per germline, CDR1 GTSNPN and CDR2 SVGIG (reference sequence). Trimming removed 2 bases at V and 8 bases at J, with 12 bases between. The CDR3 runs 13 residues. The CDR3: CAWSLARQEKLFF. DNA of the CDR3: TGTGCCTGGAGTTTGGCCAGGCAGGAAAAACTGTTTTTT.

There are a few counts of this clonotype. The chain links TRBV6-1 to TRBJ1-2; 9 bases fit TRBD1. Unmatched junction bases numbered 7, after V lost 2 bases and J lost 3 bases. The CDR3 runs to 16 residues. CDR1 is MNHNS, CDR2 SASEGT, per germline. DNA for the CDR3: TGTGCCAGCAGTGAAACGGGTGGGACAGGGCACTATGGCTACACCTTC. Translating it yields CASSETGGTGHYGYTF.

This clonotype was counted many times. This chain connects TRBV20-1 to TRBJ2-7; unclear D gene. Germline V gives CDR1 DFQATT, CDR2 SNEGSKA (reference sequence). The CDR3 has 11 residues. Trimming left V 0 bases short and J 5 bases short, with 5 bases between. In nucleotides, the CDR3 is TGCAGTGCTAGAGATTTTAACGAGCAGTACTTC. Protein sequence: CSARDFNEQYF.

The chain combines TRBV7-9 with TRBJ2-5; D gene ambiguous. This CDR3 contains 13 residues. The germline CDR1 and CDR2 sequences are SEHNR and FQNEAQ (reference sequence). V was pared by 2 bases and J by 5 bases, with 9 bases between. CDR3 sequence: CASSLIIGETQYF. In DNA, the CDR3 is TGTGCCAGCAGCTTAATTATAGGGGAGACCCAGTACTTC. Together with reference TRBV7-9 and TRBJ2-5, the CDR3 gives the full variable domain: DTGVSQNPRHKITKRGQNVTFRCDPISEHNRLYWYRQTLGQGPEFLTYFQNEAQLEKSRLLSDRFSAERPKGSFSTLEIQRTEQGDSAMYLCASSLIIGETQYFGPGTRLLVL.

In its sample, this clonotype was seen a few times. This chain connects TRBV7-8 to TRBJ1-1; 11 nucleotides agree with TRBD1. CDR3 length equals 16 residues. The germline CDR1 and CDR2 sequences are SGHVS and FQNEAQ. The ends lost 5 bases at V and 2 bases at J; junction bases unmatched: 7. The CDR3 bases are TGTGCCAGCAGCCACGGACAGGGGGCAGCAAACACTGAAGCTTTCTTT. It codes for CASSHGQGAANTEAFF. The variable domain in full, with the rest retrieved from reference TRBV7-8 and TRBJ1-1, is GAGVSQSPRYKVAKRGQDVALRCDPISGHVSLFWYQQALGQGPEFLTYFQNEAQLDKSGLPSDRFFAERPEGSVSTLKIQRTQQEDSAVYLCASSHGQGAANTEAFFGQGTRLTVV.

This clonotype occurred many times. The V gene is TRBV7-9, the J gene TRBJ1-4; D gene ambiguous. The germline V gene encodes CDR1 SEHNR and CDR2 FQNEAQ (reference sequence). This CDR3 is built from 19 residues. The V and J ends lost 0 bases and 0 bases respectively, with 17 bases between them. CDR3 DNA sequence: TGTGCCAGCAGCTTAGCTTTACTCGGACGGCCCGCAACTAATGAAAAACTGTTTTTT. Its translation is CASSLALLGRPATNEKLFF.

In this sample, this clonotype turned up many times. V is TRBV28 and J is TRBJ1-1; D is unresolved. Germline assignment: CDR1 MDHEN and CDR2 SYDVKM. This CDR3 is built from 14 residues. Trimming shortened V by 2 bases and J by 0 bases, and 7 bases separated the two germline ends. CDR3 amino acids: CASSLPPLNTEAFF. CDR3 in DNA: TGTGCCAGCAGTTTACCCCCCCTGAACACTGAAGCTTTCTTT.

The J gene is TRBJ2-3, the V gene TRBV4-2; D uncertain. Germline values: CDR1 LGHNA, CDR2 YNFKEQ. The CDR3 covers 12 residues. Trimming pared 0 bases from V and 6 bases from J, leaving 4 bases between. CDR3 region: CASSQDTDTQYF. The CDR3 DNA is TGTGCCAGCAGCCAAGATACGGATACGCAGTATTTT.